The 32 T cell receptor beta chains below were found in one sample sequenced in a study. TCRdb analysed the 5' RACE reads with MiXCR anew, one entry per CDR3 protein. The data show 53,000 or so distinct CDR3 sequences, 24% seen once. Sequencing input: tumor-infiltrating naive CD4+ T cells sorted from the breast tumor. This sample's subset: naive CD4+ T cells, CD4+CD45RA+CD25-. These TCRs come from a female donor with breast cancer.

To note about this clonotype: No conserved phenylalanine or tryptophan ends this CDR3, so it is likely a read error. The DNA is omitted, as the CDR3 cannot be located on it reliably, and the CDR3 follows TCRdb's listing. The V gene is TRBV6-5, the J gene TRBJ2-7; TRBD2 is the table's D call and was not checked against the DNA. The CDR3 spans 13 residues, counting both ends. Germline CDR1 reads MNHEY; CDR2 reads SVGAGI. CDR3 region: CASSYSGGRNKYC.

This clonotype was picked up a small number of times. The CDR3, as DNA: TGTGCCAGCAGCTTAGGGCTAGCGGGGGAGACCCAGTACTTC. This gives the protein CASSLGLAGETQYF. The chain is built from TRBV7-2 and TRBJ2-5, with 9 nucleotides matching TRBD2. The CDR3 length is 14 residues. From germline, CDR1 is SGHTA and CDR2 FQGNSA. The V and J ends lost 1 base and 5 bases, in that order; junction bases with no gene match: 2.

This clonotype was observed a few times. The chain recombines TRBV7-2 with TRBJ2-3; D unclear. From germline, CDR1 is SGHTA and CDR2 FQGNSA. The V gene lost 0 bases and the J gene lost 4 bases, with 5 bases spanning the gap. The CDR3 loop spans 13 amino acids. CDR3 protein: CASSLAGSDTQYF. For the CDR3, the DNA is TGTGCCAGCAGCTTAGCAGGGTCAGATACGCAGTATTTT.

The chain recombines TRBV4-1 with TRBJ1-5; the D gene is possibly TRBD1 (5 bases). Germline-derived CDR1 and CDR2 are MGHRA and YSYEKL. The CDR3 extends over 15 amino acids. Between the trimmed V and J ends, which lost 4 bases and 6 bases, there was a span of 16 bases. CDR3 protein: CASSPDNDSPQPQHF. The DNA of the CDR3 is TGCGCCAGCAGCCCAGACAACGACAGTCCTCAGCCCCAGCATTTT.

The chain is built from TRBV3-1 and TRBJ2-1; D assignment may be TRBD1 or TRBD2 (5 bases each). CDR3 size: 13 residues. From germline, CDR1 is LGHDT and CDR2 YNNKEL (reference sequence). Trimming removed 1 base from V and 11 bases from J, with 12 bases in between. For the CDR3, the DNA is TGTGCCAGCAGCCAAGTTGGTGAGGGGAAGCAGTTCTTC. Translating gives CASSQVGEGKQFF.

Comment on this clonotype: This is likely a read error, given that the CDR3 carries no conserved phenylalanine or tryptophan at its end. V and J are TRBV20-1 and TRBJ1-5, with TRBD1 matching 12 bases. Trimming cost V 5 bases and J 7 bases; bases outside gene matches: 9. The length of the CDR3 is 15 residues. Germline CDR1 DFQATT, CDR2 SNEGSKA (reference sequence). CDR3 coding DNA: TGCAGTGCTGGGGGGACAGGGGGCACGGGACAGCCCCAGCATTCT. Its protein is CSAGGTGGTGQPQHS.

This clonotype was seen a handful of times. The gene calls are TRBV6-5 and TRBJ2-5, with 10 bases aligning to TRBD2. CDR1 and CDR2 (germline): MNHEY, SVGAGI. Germline trimming cut 5 bases from V and 5 bases from J; bases unmatched to any gene: 5. The CDR3 is made up of 14 amino acids. CDR3 in amino acids: CASSQGLAVETQYF. The CDR3 region has the DNA TGTGCCAGCAGTCAAGGACTAGCGGTGGAGACCCAGTACTTC.

This clonotype has only a few counts. The V gene is TRBV9, the J gene TRBJ1-2; 9 nucleotides agree with TRBD1. Germline V lookup: CDR1 SGDLS, CDR2 YYNGEE. V lost 4 bases, J lost 7 bases, and 8 bases stayed unmatched. The CDR3 consists of 14 residues. The CDR3 loop is CASSRGQGRGGYTF. CDR3 bases: TGTGCCAGCAGCCGCGGACAGGGGCGGGGTGGCTACACCTTC.

The table lists this clonotype with a few counts. The chain employs TRBV7-9 and TRBJ1-4; no firm D call. The V gene's germline CDR1 is SEHNR and CDR2 FQNEAQ (reference sequence). Trimming shortened V by 5 bases and J by 4 bases, and 8 bases separated the two germline ends. The length of the CDR3 is 13 residues. DNA for the CDR3: TGTGCCAGCAGCCCCGATCTTAATGAAAAACTGTTTTTT. This translates into CASSPDLNEKLFF.

This clonotype was recorded many times. CDR3 DNA sequence: TGTGCCAGCAGCGGCCTTGATCAGCCCCAGCATTTT. Protein product: CASSGLDQPQHF. The V and J genes are TRBV6-5 and TRBJ1-5, with D hard to call. The CDR3 has 12 amino acids. Germline V gene data show CDR1 as MNHEY and CDR2 as SVGAGI. Trimming shortened V by 6 bases and J by 5 bases, and 8 bases separated the two germline ends.

V is TRBV6-5 and J is TRBJ1-3; a possible D gene is TRBD1 (6 bases). Germline V CDR1 and CDR2: MNHEY, SVGAGI. CDR3 length: 14 residues. Deletions cut 5 bases from V and 5 bases from J, with 13 bases between. CDR3 DNA sequence: TGTGCCAGCAGTCAACAGGGTGGGCGAAACACCATATATTTT. It yields the protein CASSQQGGRNTIYF.

As to this clonotype: Relative to the germline gene, one junction end is altered; a read error may explain this. This chain connects TRBV5-1 to TRBJ2-1, with 10 positions matching TRBD2. The CDR3 extends over 14 amino acids. Germline V gives CDR1 SGHRS, CDR2 YFSETQ. As DNA, the CDR3 is TGCGCCAGCAGCTTCCTAGCGGGAGAAAATGAGCAGCTCTTC. It is translated as CASSFLAGENEQLF.

This clonotype was seen a single time. The CDR3 sequence: CSATGLENEQFF. DNA of the CDR3: TGCAGTGCTACGGGACTAGAGAATGAGCAGTTCTTC. The chain joins TRBV20-1 to TRBJ2-1; 8 bases line up with TRBD2. Germline-derived CDR1 and CDR2 are DFQATT and SNEGSKA (reference sequence). The V segment lost 4 bases and the J segment 7 bases; nucleotides outside the gene matches: 3. This CDR3 contains 12 residues.

This clonotype showed up just a few times. This CDR3 is CASSPYNYNEQFF. CDR3 sequence (DNA): TGTGCCAGCAGCCCCTACAACTACAATGAGCAGTTCTTC. The chain links TRBV11-1 to TRBJ2-1; no firm D call. The V gene lost 5 bases and the J gene lost 3 bases, with 8 bases spanning the gap. The length of the CDR3 is 13 residues. CDR1 and CDR2 (germline): SGHAT, FQDESV (reference sequence).

The sample holds a few counts of this clonotype. V usage is TRBV5-1 and J usage is TRBJ2-2; 7 nucleotides agree with TRBD1. Germline CDR1 and CDR2: SGHRS and YFSETQ. Trimming at V came to 3 bases and at J to 4 bases, leaving 6 bases not matched to a gene. The CDR3 runs to 15 residues. The CDR3 sequence: CASSSDRDVTGELFF. CDR3 bases: TGCGCCAGCAGCTCAGACAGGGACGTCACCGGGGAGCTGTTTTTT. The variable domain in full, with the rest retrieved from reference TRBV5-1 and TRBJ2-2, is KAGVTQTPRYLIKTRGQQVTLSCSPISGHRSVSWYQQTPGQGLQFLFEYFSETQRNKGNFPGRFSGRQFSNSRSEMNVSTLELGDSALYLCASSSDRDVTGELFFGEGSRLTVL.

This chain joins TRBV18 and TRBJ1-1, with unresolved D. Trimming shortened V by 2 bases and J by 0 bases, and 4 bases separated the two germline ends. This CDR3 has 13 amino acids. CDR1 and CDR2 from the germline V gene are KGHSH and LQKENI. CDR3 protein: CASSPGLNTEAFF. The CDR3 bases are TGTGCCAGCTCACCAGGGCTGAACACTGAAGCTTTCTTT.

This sequence joins TRBV20-1 and TRBJ1-2, with 8 bases aligning to TRBD1. This CDR3 has 16 amino acids. V trimming: 1 base; J trimming: 2 bases; junction bases outside the gene matches: 9. The V gene's germline CDR1 is DFQATT and CDR2 SNEGSKA (reference sequence). The CDR3 coding sequence is TGCAGTGCTAGAGCCCCCACTCGGACAGGGAACTATGGCTACACCTTC. It specifies CSARAPTRTGNYGYTF.

This clonotype has a handful of counts. V usage is TRBV19 and J usage is TRBJ1-1; 11 bases line up with TRBD1. Per the germline V gene, CDR1 is LNHDA and CDR2 is SQIVND (reference sequence). V shed 6 bases, J shed 9 bases, and the junction held 12 bases outside the gene matches. The CDR3 covers 15 residues. The CDR3 DNA reads as TGTGCCAGTAGCCTTTCCCGACGGACAGGGGGCCAAGCTTTCTTT. Its protein is CASSLSRRTGGQAFF.

The chain combines TRBV7-9 with TRBJ2-1; D is unclear. The germline V and J ends were trimmed by 5 bases and 8 bases, with 7 bases remaining between them. This CDR3 comprises 11 residues. Germline loops: CDR1 SEHNR, CDR2 FQNEAQ (reference sequence). CDR3 in amino acids: CASSPVDEQFF. CDR3 DNA: TGTGCCAGCAGCCCTGTTGATGAGCAGTTCTTC.

The table lists this clonotype with a few counts. The chain is built from TRBV6-1 and TRBJ1-4; D remains unclear. The CDR3 totals 13 residues. The V end lost 3 bases, the J end lost 6 bases, and 8 bases lay between the germline ends. Germline V gives CDR1 MNHNS, CDR2 SASEGT. The CDR3 reads CASSERIHEKLFF. CDR3 DNA sequence: TGTGCCAGCAGTGAGAGGATCCATGAAAAACTGTTTTTT.

This chain connects TRBV18 to TRBJ1-2, with unresolved D. In germline, CDR1 is KGHSH, CDR2 LQKENI. The V end lost 3 bases, the J end lost 4 bases, and 9 bases lay between the germline ends. This CDR3 contains 13 residues. In DNA form, the CDR3 reads TGTGCCAGCTCACCGGACTCAGCCTATGGCTACACCTTC. This gives the protein CASSPDSAYGYTF.

The chain links TRBV29-1 to TRBJ2-2; D gene ambiguous. From germline, CDR1 is SQVTM and CDR2 ANQGSEA. There are 16 residues in the CDR3. The V end was cut by 7 bases, the J end by 0 bases, with 18 bases between. CDR3 loop: CSATTVSLANTGELFF. As DNA, the CDR3 is TGCAGCGCCACTACAGTTTCTCTCGCGAACACCGGGGAGCTGTTTTTT.

This clonotype was found once. The chain couples TRBV6-5 to TRBJ1-1, with 7 bases fitting TRBD1. With 2 bases clipped from V and 11 bases from J, the junction kept 5 bases outside the gene matches. Germline assignment: CDR1 MNHEY and CDR2 SVGAGI. The CDR3 sequence is 12 residues long. CDR3 in DNA: TGTGCCAGCAGTTACCGGGACAGAGCGGCTTTCTTT. This codes for CASSYRDRAAFF.

This clonotype turned up a few times. The rearrangement links TRBV20-1 to TRBJ2-7, with a possible D match to TRBD1 (5 bases). This CDR3 is built from 13 residues. Germline loops: CDR1 DFQATT, CDR2 SNEGSKA (reference sequence). V lost 4 bases and J lost 6, with 16 bases in between. The CDR3 here is CSATTANPSEQYF. The CDR3 DNA is TGCAGTGCTACGACAGCGAACCCTTCCGAGCAGTACTTC.

To note about this clonotype: A much larger clone lies one base from this, so it may be a read error. Because the CDR3 is missing its conserved closing phenylalanine or tryptophan, this is likely a read error. The chain links TRBV6-1 to TRBJ1-2; D unresolved. This CDR3 region has 13 residues. Germline V gene data show CDR1 as MNHNS and CDR2 as SASEGT. Trimming took 1 base from V and 0 from J, leaving 3 bases between them. CDR3 region: CASSEVANYGYTL. The CDR3 nucleotides read TGTGCCAGCAGTGAAGTTGCTAACTATGGCTACACCCTC.

This chain connects TRBV10-3 to TRBJ2-3; maybe TRBD1 (5 bases). The V and J ends lost 4 bases and 4 bases respectively, with 15 bases between them. The CDR3 runs 15 residues. CDR1 and CDR2 from the germline V gene are ENHRY and SYGVKD. DNA of the CDR3: TGTGCCATCAGTGTGTGGCAGGGCGACGCAGATACGCAGTATTTT. Its translation is CAISVWQGDADTQYF.

This clonotype was recorded at least ten times. The CDR3 DNA reads as TGCGCCAGCAGCTTCGGGGCCTCAGGTGGCTACACCTTC. The encoded protein is CASSFGASGGYTF. The chain joins TRBV5-1 to TRBJ1-2; a possible D gene is TRBD1 (5 bases). Germline V CDR1 and CDR2: SGHRS, YFSETQ. CDR3 length: 13 residues. The ends were cut back, 2 bases at V and 7 bases at J, with 12 bases in the middle.

The rearrangement joins TRBV29-1 to TRBJ1-1, with D possibly being TRBD1 (6 bases). Germline lookup yields CDR1 SQVTM and CDR2 ANQGSEA. The CDR3 totals 14 residues. The V and J ends lost 6 bases and 6 bases respectively, with 20 bases between them. Here the CDR3 DNA reads TGCAGCGTCCTAGGCAGGGGAAGTACAGCTGAAGCTTTCTTT. Residues: CSVLGRGSTAEAFF.

V and J are TRBV6-2 or TRBV6-3 and TRBJ1-1; 9 bases align to TRBD1. V was pared by 8 bases and J by 2 bases, with 3 bases of the junction left unmatched. Germline V lookup: CDR1 MNHEY, CDR2 SVGEGT. CDR3 length equals 13 residues. CDR3 sequence: CASQTGGNTEAFF. CDR3 nucleotide sequence: TGTGCCAGCCAGACAGGGGGAAACACTGAAGCTTTCTTT.

The rearrangement joins TRBV7-2 to TRBJ2-2; D is uncertain. Per the germline V gene, CDR1 is SGHTA and CDR2 is FQGNSA. The CDR3 runs to 14 residues. V gave up 5 bases and J gave up 3 bases, with 10 bases separating them. The DNA of the CDR3 is TGTGCCAGCAGCGCCCGGGCCGACACCGGGGAGCTGTTTTTT. Its protein product is CASSARADTGELFF.

Details on this clonotype: The junction departs from the called germline gene at one end, perhaps through a read error. This chain joins TRBV5-1 and TRBJ2-2; D may correspond to TRBD1 or TRBD2 (5 bases each). The germline gives CDR1 SGHRS, CDR2 YFSETQ. The CDR3 is made up of 16 amino acids. The CDR3 DNA reads TGCGCCAGCAGCTTAACTGACACCGAGGGGAACGGGGAGCTGTTGTTT. It translates to CASSLTDTEGNGELLF.

With respect to this clonotype: Relative to the germline gene, one junction end is altered; a read error may explain this. The V call is TRBV24-1, the J call TRBJ2-1; 7 bases agree with TRBD1. CDR1 and CDR2 (germline): KGHDR, SFDVKD. The CDR3 is made up of 16 amino acids. CDR3 residues: CATSDSWTGSYNERFF. CDR3 nucleotides: TGTGCCACCAGTGATTCGTGGACAGGCTCCTACAATGAGCGGTTCTTC.